The TCR beta chain described here comes from a study of blood T cell repertoires in COVID-19. Study-level background: In each case, the material was cDNA or gDNA derived from T cells, B-cell-depleted T cells, or PBMCs.

The germline gives CDR1 SEHNR, CDR2 FQNEAQ (reference sequence). There are 15 residues in the CDR3. V was trimmed by 2 bases and J by 4 bases, leaving 11 bases between them. How the authors handled the data: The assay estimated nucleated cells by amplifying reference gene primers. The assay was immunoSEQ multiplex PCR, and TCRdb's table has in-frame clones only and misses some. V and J calls and clone size come straight from that table; D and trimming were deduced from the DNA. The sample records under 350,000 clones, about four fifths being singletons. The chain recombines TRBV7-9 with TRBJ1-4; D perhaps matches TRBD1 (5 bases). The source is a woman in her forties or fifties who had recovered from COVID-19. The sample comprised peripheral blood. Here the CDR3 reads CASSLPFRDNEKLFF. The CDR3 region has the DNA TGTGCCAGCAGCTTACCGTTCAGGGATAATGAAAAACTGTTTTTT.